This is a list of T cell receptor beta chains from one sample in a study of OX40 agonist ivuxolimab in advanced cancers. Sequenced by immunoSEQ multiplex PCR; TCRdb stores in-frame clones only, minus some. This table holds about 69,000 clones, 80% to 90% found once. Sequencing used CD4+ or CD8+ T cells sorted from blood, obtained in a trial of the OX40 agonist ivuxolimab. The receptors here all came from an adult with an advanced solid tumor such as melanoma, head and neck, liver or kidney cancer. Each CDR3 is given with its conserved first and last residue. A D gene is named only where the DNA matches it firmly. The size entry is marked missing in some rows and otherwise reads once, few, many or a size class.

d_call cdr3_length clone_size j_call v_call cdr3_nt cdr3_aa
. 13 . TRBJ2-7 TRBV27 TGTGCCAGCAGTTTACAGAGCCGGCATGAGCAGTACTTC CASSLQSRHEQYF
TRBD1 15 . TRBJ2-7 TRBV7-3 TGTGCCAGCAGCTTAAGGAGGACAGGGATCTACGAGCAGTACTTC CASSLRRTGIYEQYF
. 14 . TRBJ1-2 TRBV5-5 TGTGCCAGCAGCTTGGTGCAGGGTTCTAGAGGCTACACCTTC CASSLVQGSRGYTF
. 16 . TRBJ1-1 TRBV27 TGTGCCAGCAGTCCGGCGGGGTGGGCTTTGAACACTGAAGCTTTCTTT CASSPAGWALNTEAFF
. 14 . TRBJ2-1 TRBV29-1 TGCAGCGTTGAGAGCAGGGGTCATTACAATGAGCAGTTCTTC CSVESRGHYNEQFF
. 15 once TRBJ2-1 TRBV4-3 TGCGCCAGCAGCGAGGGGACCGCGACCTACAATGAGCAGTTCTTC CASSEGTATYNEQFF
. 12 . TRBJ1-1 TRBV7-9 TGTGCCAGCAGCTTACTGATCACTGAAGCTTTCTTT CASSLLITEAFF
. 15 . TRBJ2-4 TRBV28 TGTGCCAGCAGTTTACCCATCGAATCAAAAAACATTCAGTACTTC CASSLPIESKNIQYF
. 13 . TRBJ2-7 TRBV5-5 TGTGCCAGCAGCTCGCGGGGTTGGGGCGAGCAGTACTTC CASSSRGWGEQYF
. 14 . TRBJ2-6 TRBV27 TGTGCCAGCAGTCTGTATGATGGGGCCAACGTCCTGACTTTC CASSLYDGANVLTF
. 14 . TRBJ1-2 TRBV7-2 TGTGCCAGCAGCTTATTCCTCGTAGGGGATGGCTACACCTTC CASSLFLVGDGYTF
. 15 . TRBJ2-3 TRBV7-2 TGTGCCAGCAGCCACCGGGACGGGTTCACAGATACGCAGTATTTT CASSHRDGFTDTQYF
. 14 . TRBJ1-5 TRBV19 TGTGCCAGTAGTATTTGGCAGACCAATCAGCCCCAGCATTTT CASSIWQTNQPQHF
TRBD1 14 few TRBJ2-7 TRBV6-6 TGTGCCAGCAGTTACCAGAGGACAGGGGACGAGCAGTACTTC CASSYQRTGDEQYF
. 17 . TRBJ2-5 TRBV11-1 TGTGCCAGCAGCCGGCGTGCTCCAGGAGAACCGGGGGAGACCCAGTACTTC CASSRRAPGEPGETQYF
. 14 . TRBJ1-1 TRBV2 TGTGCCAGCACCCCGGGTTACATGAACACTGAAGCTTTCTTT CASTPGYMNTEAFF
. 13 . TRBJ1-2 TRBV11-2 TGTGCCAGCAGCTCCTGGGGGCTCAGTGGCTACACCTTC CASSSWGLSGYTF
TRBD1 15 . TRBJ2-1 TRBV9 TGTGCCAGCAGCGTAGAAGGGACAGCCTACAATGAGCAGTTCTTC CASSVEGTAYNEQFF
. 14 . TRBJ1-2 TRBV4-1 TGCGCCAGCAGCCAAGATCGACAGAACTATGGCTACACCTTC CASSQDRQNYGYTF
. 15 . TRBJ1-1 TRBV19 TGTGCCAGTAGTATCCCCGGGACCGTGAACACTGAAGCTTTCTTT CASSIPGTVNTEAFF